The clone carrying this T cell receptor (beta chain) was seen a handful of times. The data stem from a study of tumor-infiltrating lymphocytes in primary liver carcinoma. Across the study: The patients had histopathologically diagnosed primary liver carcinoma, and their disease was treated by surgical resection. Patients of both sexes were 30 to 69 years old.

Unsorted whole blood yielded the blood RNA, and germline DNA was also extracted. The CDR3 totals 12 residues. CDR1 and CDR2 (germline): SQVTM, ANQGSEA. Trimming pared 7 bases from V and 6 bases from J, leaving 13 bases between. The template, roughly 0.45 ug total RNA, yielded TCR beta cDNA made with a constant-region primer. Three rounds of nested multiplex PCR with slightly modified ARM-PCR produced TCR beta libraries. The first two PCR rounds used TRBV1-TRBV30 primers with a Cbeta primer, roughly 10 cycles each. MiXCR, run by TCRdb on the multiplex PCR reads, gives a single entry per CDR3 protein. The table lists about 180,000 distinct CDR3 sequences, 60% of them singletons.

The sequence was obtained from a man in his forties with primary liver carcinoma and hepatitis B virus infection. Sequences were obtained from peripheral blood. This chain uses TRBV29-1 with TRBJ2-4; D might be TRBD2 (5 bases). The CDR3 loop reads CSGVDEGNIQYF. Here the CDR3 DNA reads TGCAGCGGGGTAGATGAGGGAAACATTCAGTACTTC.